Below, one TCR beta chain is given with its context. Its target antigen remains unknown. One base away there is no much larger clone; base qualities are not given. This entry comes from a study of T cell responses to AZD1222 COVID-19 vaccine (dated by TCRdb to the early 2020s). Turning to the overall study: A total of more than 230 trial participants underwent TCR sequencing, of whom more than 200 had received two doses of AZD1222 and some 25 had received two doses of the MenACWY control vaccine. Trial participants were enrolled by age into 18-55, 56-69 and 70-plus year subgroups, with roughly 160, 29 and 62 TCR-sequenced participants respectively.

The CDR3 regions of human TCRbeta chains were analyzed by immunosequencing. In the paper's pipeline: Repertoire TCRs were checked for matches against a reference library of SARS-CoV-2-specific TCRs that had been generated using the MIRA antigen-specificity platform. Breadth was defined as the fraction of unique TCRs that were SARS-CoV-2-associated, and depth was defined as the fraction of total T cells that were SARS-CoV-2-associated. Using the MIRA data, each spike-specific TCR was assigned both to the spike region to which the TCR was reactive and to a CD4 or CD8 class. Log10-transformed breadth and depth values were compared by one-way ANOVA with Sidak's multiple comparisons tests. TCRdb took over this immuneACCESS table, retaining in-frame rearrangements with V and J assigned. Such tables are incomplete; in checked studies, under half of the missing clones stem from an unresolved V gene, and the remainder is unexplained. Clone size and the V and J calls come from that table; the DNA yielded D and trimming. In this sample the table shows just over 150,000 clones, approximately 87% of which occur a single time. The top ten hold about a tenth of the sample.

Reading the label with the study, this specimen's time point is: about 28 days (+/-7) after the second vaccine dose. AZD1222 recipients given second doses at about 4 weeks or at about 12 weeks were pooled, since spike-specific TCR depth and breadth were not found to differ between the two schedules. Samples from vaccinated people were obtained from the UK trials COV001 and COV002, which included a single-blind randomized controlled phase 2/3 trial of AZD1222 (ChAdOx1 nCoV-19) in healthy adults. For TCRbeta chain sequencing, PBMC samples from trial participants were taken at day 0 and at day 28 after the second dose. In the germline V gene, CDR1 corresponds to MNHNS and CDR2 to SASEGT. V trim: 2 bases; J trim: 5 bases; unmatched bases: 3. The CDR3 covers 15 residues, taking in both the cysteine and the phenylalanine. Of the read, only the CDR3 DNA is kept; its 45 bases are in frame from base 1. Broad study findings and their caveats: After two AZD1222 doses, spike-specific TCR breadth and depth were significantly higher than at day 0 and than in MenACWY recipients. Participants were mostly white British and included more females than males, and it was suggested by the authors that clonal diversity may have been underestimated. Reportedly, almost half of the unique spike-specific TCRs recognized epitopes lying outside the regions that are mutated in the B.1.351 and B.1.1.7 variants. Because no day 14 peak-response samples were available, the repertoires could be characterized only after the peak T cell response. The 56-69-year group was small, and its depth increase did not reach significance, likely because of low power. Conclusions about previously exposed vaccinees are limited because only five or six AZD1222 recipients were SARS-CoV-2 seropositive at baseline. The whole spike protein was spanned by vaccine-associated CD4 TCRs, and dominant responses were seen in regions 160-218 and 743-854.

The sequence joins TRBV6-1 to TRBJ2-5, and TRBD2 matches 12 of the central bases. Sequenced material: peripheral blood, taken 28 days after the second AZD1222 dose. The clonotype was recovered from an adult who received the AZD1222 COVID-19 vaccine. The CDR3 protein: CASSELAGGGETQYF. Here is the DNA: TGTGCCAGCAGTGAACTAGCGGGAGGGGGGGAGACCCAGTACTTC.